The present entry profiles one TCR beta chain with its context. Its antigen remains unidentified. Use of 60 Vbeta and 13 Jbeta primers characterized the PCR. In the original analysis: In a later analysis, around 10 million of 65 million to 80 million unique beta chains occurred in at least two donors. Profiling relied on immunoSEQ multiplex PCR, and the TCRdb table lists in-frame clones only, not all of them. The DNA was the basis for D and trimming; V, J and clone size are from that table. Of about 120,000 clones listed, roughly 9.9% are singletons. This record belongs to a study of cytomegalovirus exposure and HLA in healthy donors. Overall study results and limits: Confirmation in vitro established that three CMV-associated chains were specific for CMV antigens.

CDR3 length equals 15 residues. V lost 3 bases and J 0 bases, leaving 12 bases between the germline ends. Per the germline V gene, CDR1 is MNHEY and CDR2 is SVGAGI. The sequence was collected from a young man in good health and CMV-seronegative. V is TRBV6-5 and J is TRBJ2-7; D is ambiguous. Sequencing was done on a sample of PBMCs. As DNA, the CDR3 is TGTGCCAGCAGTTATGGGCAGGTAAACTCCTACGAGCAGTACTTC. This gives the protein CASSYGQVNSYEQYF.